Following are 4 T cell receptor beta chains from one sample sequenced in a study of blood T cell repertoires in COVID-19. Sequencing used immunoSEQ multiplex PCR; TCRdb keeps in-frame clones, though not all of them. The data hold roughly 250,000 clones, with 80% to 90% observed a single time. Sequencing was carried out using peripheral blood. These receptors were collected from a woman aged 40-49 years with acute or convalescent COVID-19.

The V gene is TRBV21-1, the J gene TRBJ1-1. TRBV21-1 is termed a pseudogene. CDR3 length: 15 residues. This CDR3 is CASSGASLSNTEAFF. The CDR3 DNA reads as TGTGCCAGCAGTGGAGCCAGTTTATCGAACACTGAAGCTTTCTTT.

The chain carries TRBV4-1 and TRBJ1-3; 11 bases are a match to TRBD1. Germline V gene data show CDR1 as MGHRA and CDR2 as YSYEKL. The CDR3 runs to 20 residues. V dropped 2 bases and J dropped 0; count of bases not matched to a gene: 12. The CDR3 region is CASSQPIGDRGGSSGNTIYF. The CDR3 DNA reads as TGCGCCAGCAGCCAACCAATTGGGGACAGGGGGGGGTCCTCTGGAAACACCATATATTTT.

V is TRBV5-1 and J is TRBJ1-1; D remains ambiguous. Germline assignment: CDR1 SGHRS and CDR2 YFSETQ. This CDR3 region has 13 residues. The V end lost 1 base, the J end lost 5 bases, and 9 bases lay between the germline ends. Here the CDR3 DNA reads TGCGCCAGCAGCTTGTATGCGGAGACTGAAGCTTTCTTT. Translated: CASSLYAETEAFF.

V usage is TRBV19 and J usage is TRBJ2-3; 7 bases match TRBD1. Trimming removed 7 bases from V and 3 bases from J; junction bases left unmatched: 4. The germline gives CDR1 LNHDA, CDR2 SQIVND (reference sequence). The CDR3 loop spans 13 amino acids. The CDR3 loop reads CASTGTVTDTQYF. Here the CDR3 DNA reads TGTGCCAGTACCGGGACAGTGACAGATACGCAGTATTTT.